The T cell receptor (beta chain) described here comes from a study of blood T cell repertoires in COVID-19. The wider study: Sample material is recorded as cDNA or gDNA derived from T cells, B-cell-depleted T cells, or PBMCs.

Assay: immunoSEQ multiplex PCR; the TCRdb copy retains only in-frame clones and omits some. The sample holds about 300,000 clones, 86% seen once. Per germline, CDR1 SGHRS and CDR2 YFSETQ. The CDR3 sequence is 16 residues long. The trim removed 3 bases at V and 2 bases at J, leaving 10 bases unmatched. The chain couples TRBV5-1 to TRBJ2-7; 8 nucleotides agree with TRBD2. The receptor was isolated from a woman aged 18-35 years who had recovered from COVID-19. Sequenced sample: PBMCs or T cells enriched from blood (not recorded which). The CDR3 nucleotides read TGCGCCAGCAGCTATGGGGGAATAGCGGGAACCTACGAGCAGTACTTC. The encoded protein is CASSYGGIAGTYEQYF.